This TCR beta chain was identified during a study of blood T cell repertoires in COVID-19 (dated by TCRdb to about 2020). Study-wide context: Samples covering the acute and convalescent phases of COVID-19 were provided by collaborators in the United States, Italy and Spain. The prospective study material was composed of cDNA or gDNA derived from T cells, B-cell-depleted T cells, or PBMCs. Deeply sampled blood TCRbeta repertoires from subjects exposed to, actively infected with, or recovered from COVID-19 were included in the dataset. The repertoires were made available in a free public database intended to serve as a resource for research on the immune response to SARS-CoV-2. The samples were drawn from two sources: the first 160 participants of the ongoing ImmuneRACE study, and 1,200 or so subjects contributed by 6 global collaborators. The sample metadata nearly always contained a de-identified subject ID, COVID-19 status, age in years and sex. Where HLA class I and class II types were available, the types were taken from metadata supplied by the sample provider, not from assay-based typing.

The germline V gene gives CDR1 as SGHRS and CDR2 as YFSETQ. CDR3 length: 15 amino acids, cysteine to phenylalanine. Only CDR3 DNA is held: 45 bases, read in frame from base 1. Trimming costs V 4 bases and J 0 bases, and their ends lie 11 bases apart. Another Seattle source contributed samples from volunteer blood donors who had recovered from COVID-19. Each collaborating institution followed its own protocols to collect whole blood in K2EDTA tubes. For TCRbeta analysis, collaborators shipped samples in one of three forms: frozen whole blood, isolated PBMCs, or DNA extracted from either of those sample types. TCRbeta CDR3 regions were amplified from genomic DNA by means of the immunoSEQ Assay, a bias-controlled multiplex PCR. The paper's data handling went like this. The number of nucleated cells in each sample was estimated by amplification of reference gene primers within the assay. Sequence reads were collapsed and filtered to measure the absolute abundance of every unique TCRbeta CDR3 rearrangement. For each sample, productive Simpson clonality was calculated by taking the square root of Simpson's diversity index across productive rearrangements. This is the immuneACCESS table as TCRdb keeps it, with only in-frame sequences that have V and J called. A part of the clones is gone; compared with another copy, unresolved V genes explain less than half, and the rest is unexplained. V and J calls and clone size are given by that table; D and trimming were obtained from the DNA. In all, the sample holds about 270,000 clones, and around 86% of those were seen once. The ten largest clones capture under 2% of the sample.

Results and caveats for the whole study, not just this receptor: The amount of clinical and demographic metadata varied by source and participant and was provided uncurated.

Comments on this clone: Its antigen specificity is not known. Base-call qualities are not available, and no considerably larger clone is one nucleotide away.

The receptor's source is a woman aged 60-75 years who had recovered from COVID-19. The specimen was peripheral blood. This chain is built from TRBV5-1 and TRBJ1-3; the D gene is possibly TRBD1, with 5 bases matching. Here is the DNA: TGCGCCAGCAGCCCGGGGGGGTACTCTGGAAACACCATATATTTT. This encodes CASSPGGYSGNTIYF.